This T cell receptor (beta chain) was found in a study of blood T cell repertoires in COVID-19. How the authors handled the data: Amplification from reference gene primers served as the basis for estimated nucleated cell counts. Clones were read by immunoSEQ multiplex PCR, and TCRdb kept only the in-frame ones, dropping some. The V and J calls and clone size are taken from that table; D and trimming were inferred from the DNA. The table records some 270,000 clones, 70% to 90% of them present only once. Living in about 25 US areas, the participants were between roughly 18 and 89 years of age. Participants reported their clinical history, and cohort assignment relied on those reports. This CDR3 region has 20 residues.

Specimen: PBMCs or T cells enriched from blood (not recorded which). V is TRBV21-1 and J is TRBJ2-3; the DNA was not compared with TRBD2, the D call given in the table. TRBV21-1 is flagged as a pseudogene. This sequence was found in a woman in her 50s who had been exposed to COVID-19. The CDR3 DNA reads as TGTGCCAGCTCGAAATCTCGTTGGGGCGGGGACCCTTACCACACAGATACGCAGTATTTT. Encoded protein: CASSKSRWGGDPYHTDTQYF.